This TCR beta chain was profiled in a study of control samples from healthy donors and cancer patients. This clone came up once. Sequencing used immunoSEQ multiplex PCR; TCRdb keeps in-frame clones, though not all of them. Of about 84,000 clones listed, approximately 80% are singletons. The origin of this receptor is a man in his sixties with head and neck cancer. The sample comprised PBMCs.

DNA for the CDR3: TGTGCCAGCAGTGGGGCCGGGGTATCGTCCTACGAGCAGTACTTC. It codes for CASSGAGVSSYEQYF. The V call is TRBV6-2 or TRBV6-3, the J call TRBJ2-7; D might be TRBD1 or TRBD2, each matching 5 bases. Germline lookup yields CDR1 MNHEY and CDR2 SVGEGT. The CDR3 is 15 amino acids. Deletions cut 5 bases from V and 1 base from J, with 15 bases between.